This T cell receptor beta chain appears in the sequencing data of a study of Ad26.COV2.S vaccination and SARS-CoV-2 variants. On the study more broadly: Donor joined the COV1001 Ad26.COV2.S trial arm.

Repertoires were generated with immunoSEQ multiplex PCR, while TCRdb's copy carries only in-frame clones and drops some. The sample holds about 350,000 clones; roughly 87% are singletons and the top ten take 3.4%. Noted treatment: around 19 received Ad26.COV2.S at low or high dose, single or two shots; about 5 received placebo; per-sample allocation not given. Specimens were obtained on day 63 following the first vaccine or placebo injection. The individual, an adult aged 18-55 years, was a donor in Boston. A word on this clone: Its antigen is not known.

Findings of the study overall: Across vaccine and placebo recipients, the breadth of non-spike TCRs was similar.

Source: peripheral blood, taken in a trial of Ad26.COV2.S vaccine versus placebo. The TCR comes from a person aged 18-60 years who received the Ad26.COV2.S COVID-19 vaccine or a placebo.

The CDR3 protein is CASSRTGNQPQHF. The CDR3 DNA sequence: TGTGCCAGCAGCCGGACGGGCAATCAGCCCCAGCATTTT. The V gene is TRBV3-1 (or the pseudogene TRBV3-2), the J gene TRBJ1-5; D is uncertain. This CDR3 is built from 13 residues. Germline V gene lookup returns CDR1 LGHDT and CDR2 YNNKEL (reference sequence). V was shortened by 4 bases and J by 2 bases, with 6 bases between the two germline ends.